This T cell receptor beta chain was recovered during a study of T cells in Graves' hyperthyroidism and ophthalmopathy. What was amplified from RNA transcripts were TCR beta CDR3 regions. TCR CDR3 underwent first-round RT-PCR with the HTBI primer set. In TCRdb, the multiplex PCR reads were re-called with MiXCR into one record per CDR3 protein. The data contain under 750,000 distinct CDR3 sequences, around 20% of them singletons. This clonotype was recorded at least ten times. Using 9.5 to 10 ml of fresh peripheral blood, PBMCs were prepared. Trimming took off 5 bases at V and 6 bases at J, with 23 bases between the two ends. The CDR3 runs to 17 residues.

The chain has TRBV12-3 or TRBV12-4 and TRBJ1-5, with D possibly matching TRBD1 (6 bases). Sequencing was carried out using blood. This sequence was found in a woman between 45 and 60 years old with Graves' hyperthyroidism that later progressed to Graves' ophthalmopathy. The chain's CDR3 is CASSQRSGPGASQPQHF. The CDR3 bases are TGTGCCAGCAGTCAGAGGTCGGGGCCGGGGGCTAGTCAGCCCCAGCATTTT.